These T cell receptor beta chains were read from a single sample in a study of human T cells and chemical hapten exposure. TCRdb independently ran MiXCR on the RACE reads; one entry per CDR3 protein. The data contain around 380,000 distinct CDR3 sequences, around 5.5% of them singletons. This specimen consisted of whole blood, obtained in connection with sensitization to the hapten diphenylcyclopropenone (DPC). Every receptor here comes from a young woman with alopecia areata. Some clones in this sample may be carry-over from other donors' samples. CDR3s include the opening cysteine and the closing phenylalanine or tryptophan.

CSVGQASSGANVLTF	TRBJ2-6	TRBV29-1
CASSLSGLITDTQYF	TRBJ2-3	TRBV7-2
CASSVASGQGSAPLHF	TRBJ1-6	TRBV9
CASSRRTSLSYEQYF	TRBJ2-7	TRBV12-3/TRBV12-4
CSVTQVGQTYEQYF	TRBJ2-7	TRBV29-1
CASSLRGGGANGELFF	TRBJ2-2	TRBV27
CANPAGGLGNEQFF	TRBJ2-1	TRBV2
CASSQDYGGNEKLFF	TRBJ1-4	TRBV14
CASTPGGGWYNEQFF	TRBJ2-1	TRBV28
CASTYQGAGEQYF	TRBJ2-7	TRBV7-9
CASSFSRVSLSLNNSPLHF	TRBJ1-6	TRBV7-2
CASSRSGGLLTDTQYF	TRBJ2-3	TRBV6-5
CASRGISGESTDTQYF	TRBJ2-3	TRBV7-2
CARRVDQYF	TRBJ2-4	TRBV6-4
CASSLGTSPPQHF	TRBJ1-5	TRBV12-3/TRBV12-4
CASSLGTGGAGGQYF	TRBJ2-7	TRBV5-6
CASSPMAGNTEAFF	TRBJ1-1	TRBV11-2
CASSPGPGPEKLFF	TRBJ1-4	TRBV3-1
CASSRATNQPQHF	TRBJ1-5	TRBV6-5
CASSLAGGHEQFF	TRBJ2-1	TRBV11-3
CASSFEPGQGPTDTQYF	TRBJ2-3	TRBV7-9
CASSYSIGYGYTF	TRBJ1-2	TRBV6-5
CASRLASSYNEQFF	TRBJ2-1	TRBV5-1
CASSLGQGLRNSPLHF	TRBJ1-6	TRBV7-8
CASIQWPGEFPEAFF	TRBJ1-1	TRBV7-9
CASSPNQYLGTANTEAFF	TRBJ1-1	TRBV3-1
CAISETGWKETQYF	TRBJ2-5	TRBV10-3
CASSSTGTGADQPQHF	TRBJ1-5	TRBV7-2
CASSLKGIHGYTF	TRBJ1-2	TRBV28
CATSDTGTVTNTGELFF	TRBJ2-2	TRBV24-1
CASTATGTQYF	TRBJ2-3	TRBV5-4
CASSLGPLRGAGNEQFF	TRBJ2-1	TRBV7-9
CASSAQGGRQPQHF	TRBJ1-5	TRBV12-3/TRBV12-4
CSARAPATDTQYF	TRBJ2-3	TRBV20-1